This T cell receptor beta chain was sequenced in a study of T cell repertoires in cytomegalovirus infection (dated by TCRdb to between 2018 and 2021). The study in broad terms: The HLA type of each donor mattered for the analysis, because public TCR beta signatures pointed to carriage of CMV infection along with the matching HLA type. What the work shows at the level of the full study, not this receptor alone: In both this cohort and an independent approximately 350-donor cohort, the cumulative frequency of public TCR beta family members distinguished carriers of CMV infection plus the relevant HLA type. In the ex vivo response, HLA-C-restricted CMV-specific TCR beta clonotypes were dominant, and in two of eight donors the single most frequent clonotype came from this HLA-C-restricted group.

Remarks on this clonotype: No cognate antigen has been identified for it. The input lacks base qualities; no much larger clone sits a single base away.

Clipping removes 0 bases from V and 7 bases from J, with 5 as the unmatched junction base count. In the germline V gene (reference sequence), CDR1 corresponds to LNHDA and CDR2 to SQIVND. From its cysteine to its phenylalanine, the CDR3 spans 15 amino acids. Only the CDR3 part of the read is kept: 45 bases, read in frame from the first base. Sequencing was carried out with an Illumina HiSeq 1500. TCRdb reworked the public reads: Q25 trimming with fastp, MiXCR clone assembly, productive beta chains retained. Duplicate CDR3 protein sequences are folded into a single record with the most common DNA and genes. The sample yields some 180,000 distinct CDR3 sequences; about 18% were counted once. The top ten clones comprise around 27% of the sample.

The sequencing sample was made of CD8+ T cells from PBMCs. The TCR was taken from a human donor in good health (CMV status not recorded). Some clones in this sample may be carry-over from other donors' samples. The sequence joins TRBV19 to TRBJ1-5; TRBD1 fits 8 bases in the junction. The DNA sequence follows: TGTGCCAGTAGTATAGATCAGGGGGCTGGGCAGCCCCAGCATTTT. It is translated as CASSIDQGAGQPQHF. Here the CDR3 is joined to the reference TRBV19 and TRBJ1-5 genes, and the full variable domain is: DGGITQSPKYLFRKEGQNVTLSCEQNLNHDAMYWYRQDPGQGLRLIYYSQIVNDFQKGDIAEGYSVSREKKESFPLTVTSAQKNPTAFYLCASSIDQGAGQPQHFGDGTRLSIL.